These 17 T cell receptor beta chains originate from one sample sequenced in a study of T cell responses to AZD1222 COVID-19 vaccine. Libraries were prepared by immunoSEQ multiplex PCR; TCRdb keeps only in-frame clonotypes and omits some of them. The sample shows 110,000 to 150,000 clones, roughly 92% of them seen only once. The sample consisted of peripheral blood, taken on day 0 of AZD1222 vaccination. The receptors originated from an adult in good health.

Here the CDR3 DNA reads TGTGCCAGCAGCCAGATATTCTCTGGGGCCAACGTCCTGACTTTC. It encodes CASSQIFSGANVLTF. J is TRBJ2-6 and V is TRBV3-1 (or the pseudogene TRBV3-2); D ambiguous. V dropped 3 bases and J dropped 0 bases, with 6 bases sitting between them. Germline-derived CDR1 and CDR2 are LGHDT and YNNKEL (reference sequence). The CDR3 is 15 residues long.

V gene TRBV21-1 combines with J gene TRBJ2-7. TRBV21-1 is flagged as a pseudogene. This CDR3 has 16 amino acids. Here the CDR3 reads CASSPRSPIEGYEQYF. The CDR3, as DNA: TGTGCCAGCAGCCCACGAAGTCCTATTGAGGGGTACGAGCAGTACTTC.

J is TRBJ2-2 and V is TRBV28; D uncertain. The CDR3 is made up of 14 amino acids. Germline V lookup: CDR1 MDHEN, CDR2 SYDVKM. Deletions cut 10 bases from V and 0 bases from J, with 12 bases between. CDR3 sequence: CAIQTRTNTGELFF. The CDR3 nucleotides are TGTGCCATTCAGACACGGACGAACACCGGGGAGCTGTTTTTT.

The chain carries TRBV27 and TRBJ1-4; D is unclear. This CDR3 is 13 amino acids long. The V and J ends lost 7 bases and 2 bases respectively, with 8 bases between them. Germline V gene sequence: CDR1 MNHEY, CDR2 SMNVEV (reference sequence). The CDR3 loop reads CASMSVTNEKLFF. CDR3 DNA sequence: TGTGCCAGCATGTCGGTTACTAATGAAAAACTGTTTTTT.

The chain uses TRBV20-1 and TRBJ1-1; the match to TRBD1 covers 7 bases. The germline V gene has CDR1 DFQATT and CDR2 SNEGSKA (reference sequence). V lost 3 bases and J lost 8; bases outside the gene matches: 3. CDR3 length: 11 residues. The DNA for the CDR3 is TGCAGTGCTAGTAGGGGGCGGGAAGCTTTCTTT. Protein: CSASRGREAFF.

The chain combines TRBV6-5 with TRBJ1-2; 7 bases agree with TRBD1. V lost 7 bases, J lost 4 bases, and 9 bases stayed unmatched. The CDR3 is 14 amino acids. Germline V gives CDR1 MNHEY, CDR2 SVGAGI. Written as DNA, the CDR3 is TGTGCCAGCACCCCGGGGACAGTTTCCTATGGCTACACCTTC. Amino acid sequence: CASTPGTVSYGYTF.

The rearrangement joins TRBV13 to TRBJ1-4; D is ambiguous. Looked up from germline, CDR1 is PRHDT and CDR2 is FYEKMQ (reference sequence). Trimming shortened V by 2 bases and J by 4 bases, and 5 bases separated the two germline ends. This CDR3 spans 13 amino acids. The DNA for the CDR3 is TGTGCCAGCAGCTTAACCGGTAATGAAAAACTGTTTTTT. It is translated as CASSLTGNEKLFF.

The rearrangement links TRBV29-1 to TRBJ1-1; D gene uncertain. CDR1 is SQVTM, CDR2 ANQGSEA, per germline. This CDR3 region has 13 residues. Trimming left V 5 bases short and J 2 bases short, with 12 bases between. The CDR3 DNA reads as TGCAGCGTTTCAAAAGACTATAACACTGAAGCTTTCTTT. It translates to CSVSKDYNTEAFF.

Of note for this clone: The junction shows a germline mismatch at one end, possibly a read error. The chain employs TRBV6-1 and TRBJ2-6; D is uncertain. The CDR3 has 15 amino acids. The germline V gene has CDR1 MNHNS and CDR2 SASEGT. The CDR3 DNA sequence: TGTGCCAGCAGAGAAGTCGGCTCTGGGGCCAACGTCCTGACTTTC. This gives the protein CASREVGSGANVLTF.

The V and J genes are TRBV24-1 and TRBJ1-2, with 7 bases matching TRBD1. Germline values: CDR1 KGHDR, CDR2 SFDVKD. The CDR3 length is 16 residues. The junction had 12 bases not matched to a gene; V was cut back by 4 bases and J by 5 bases. The CDR3 sequence is CATSDPPRRGRYGYTF. CDR3 nucleotides: TGTGCCACCAGTGACCCCCCTAGGAGGGGGCGATATGGCTACACCTTC.

The V call is TRBV5-1, the J call TRBJ2-1, with 13 bases fitting TRBD2. V was pared by 2 bases and J by 10 bases, with 6 bases of the junction left unmatched. The CDR3 is 15 amino acids. CDR1 SGHRS and CDR2 YFSETQ come from the germline V gene. DNA of the CDR3: TGCGCCAGCAGCTTTAGGACTAGCGGGAGTAACGAGCAGTTCTTC. Amino acids: CASSFRTSGSNEQFF. The variable domain in full, with the rest retrieved from reference TRBV5-1 and TRBJ2-1, is KAGVTQTPRYLIKTRGQQVTLSCSPISGHRSVSWYQQTPGQGLQFLFEYFSETQRNKGNFPGRFSGRQFSNSRSEMNVSTLELGDSALYLCASSFRTSGSNEQFFGPGTRLTVL.

This sequence joins TRBV20-1 and TRBJ2-7, with 14 bases matching TRBD2. This CDR3 region has 16 residues. V gave up 3 bases and J gave up 2 bases; unmatched junction bases: 6. Per germline, CDR1 DFQATT and CDR2 SNEGSKA (reference sequence). The CDR3 bases are TGCAGTGCTAGTGGGGGACTAGCGGGAGCCCCCTACGAGCAGTACTTC. It codes for CSASGGLAGAPYEQYF.

This clone was found once. J is TRBJ1-6 and V is TRBV3-1 (or the pseudogene TRBV3-2); no firm D call. Germline loops: CDR1 LGHDT, CDR2 YNNKEL (reference sequence). Deletions cut 9 bases from V and 7 bases from J, with 10 bases between. This CDR3 comprises 12 residues. DNA of the CDR3: TGTGCCAGTAGGATAGGGAATTCACCCCTCCACTTT. This translates into CASRIGNSPLHF.

This clone was detected a few times. The chain combines TRBV28 with TRBJ1-4, with TRBD1 matching 9 bases. Germline assignment: CDR1 MDHEN and CDR2 SYDVKM. V lost 7 bases, J lost 8 bases, and 14 bases stayed unmatched. This CDR3 contains 16 residues. The CDR3 protein is CASTEFPGTGSEKLFF. DNA of the CDR3: TGTGCCAGCACTGAATTTCCCGGGACAGGGTCGGAAAAACTGTTTTTT.

The CDR3 DNA reads as TGTGCCACCAGTGATTTTGTGGCGGGAGAGCGGAATGAGCAGTTCTTC. Encoded protein: CATSDFVAGERNEQFF. This chain joins TRBV24-1 and TRBJ2-1, with TRBD2 matching over 7 bases. The CDR3 runs to 16 residues. Germline CDR1 reads KGHDR; CDR2 reads SFDVKD. V lost 1 base, J lost 7 bases, and 9 bases stayed unmatched.

The V call is TRBV10-2, the J call TRBJ1-6; D unresolved. Trimming removed 8 bases from V and 5 bases from J, with 10 bases in between. The CDR3 loop spans 13 amino acids. Germline CDR1 reads WSHSY; CDR2 reads SAAADI. The CDR3 DNA reads TGCGCCAGCGGAAGAACTAATAATTCACCCCTCCACTTT. Its protein is CASGRTNNSPLHF.

This sequence joins TRBV19 and TRBJ2-1; 9 nucleotides match TRBD2. The germline CDR1 and CDR2 sequences are LNHDA and SQIVND (reference sequence). This CDR3 contains 14 residues. The junction had 8 bases not matched to a gene; V was cut back by 5 bases and J by 9 bases. The CDR3 sequence is CASSLAGGPFEQFF. For the CDR3, the DNA is TGTGCCAGTAGTTTGGCGGGAGGGCCTTTTGAGCAGTTCTTC.